This T cell receptor (beta chain) was profiled in a study of resident and recirculating memory T cells in vitiligo. The CDR3 length is 15 residues. Trimming removed 2 bases from V and 1 base from J; junction bases left unmatched: 4. Germline CDR1 SGHTS, CDR2 YDEGEE. Profiling relied on immunoSEQ multiplex PCR, and the TCRdb table lists in-frame clones only, not all of them. The sample has 70,000 or so clones; approximately 90% are singletons. Patients had received no treatment within the previous three months. The receptor was derived from a male donor with vitiligo. The chain uses TRBV5-8 and TRBJ1-1; 8 bases are a match to TRBD1. The sequenced sample consisted of blood. In nucleotides, the CDR3 is TGTGCCAGCAGCTTAGGGACAGGCCCGAACACTGAAGCTTTCTTT. Protein sequence: CASSLGTGPNTEAFF.